The 6 T cell receptor beta chains below come from one sample, sequenced in a study of B cell selection in AIRE deficiency. TCRdb's table, derived via immunoSEQ multiplex PCR, lists solely in-frame clones and lacks some. Among fewer than 25,000 clones listed, about 96% were seen once. The sorted conventional CD4 T cells were gated as CD4+CD127+. Specimen: CD4+CD127+ conventional T cells sorted from PBMCs. The source of these receptors is a human donor in good health.

This clone was seen a single time. The chain employs TRBV7-9 and TRBJ2-3, with 10 positions matching TRBD2. V gave up 5 bases and J gave up 0 bases; unmatched junction bases: 8. Germline CDR1 reads SEHNR; CDR2 reads FQNEAQ (reference sequence). This CDR3 is 17 amino acids long. The CDR3 is CASSPGTSALSTDTQYF. The CDR3 DNA reads as TGTGCCAGCAGCCCTGGGACTAGCGCTCTGAGCACAGATACGCAGTATTTT.

The genes are TRBV7-9 and TRBJ1-2; no clear D gene. Germline CDR1 is SEHNR and CDR2 is FQNEAQ (reference sequence). CDR3 length: 11 amino acids. Trimming shortened V by 6 bases and J by 8 bases, and 10 bases separated the two germline ends. DNA of the CDR3: TGTGCCAGCAGTCTGAACCTCGGCTACACCTTC. This encodes CASSLNLGYTF.

This sequence joins TRBV7-9 and TRBJ2-7; TRBD2 agrees at 7 bases. The trim removed 3 bases at V and 2 bases at J, leaving 4 bases unmatched. The CDR3 length is 14 residues. Germline V gene lookup returns CDR1 SEHNR and CDR2 FQNEAQ (reference sequence). CDR3 DNA sequence: TGTGCCAGCAGCTTTATCAGCGGGGCCTACGAGCAGTACTTC. Protein: CASSFISGAYEQYF.

The chain carries TRBV11-2 and TRBJ2-1; possible D gene TRBD2, 5 bases. The V gene lost 3 bases and the J gene lost 12 bases, with 9 bases spanning the gap. CDR1 and CDR2 (germline): SGHAT, FQNNGV. CDR3 length: 11 residues. In DNA, the CDR3 is TGTGCCAGCAGCTTCTCCGGAGGGCAGTTCTTC. It translates to CASSFSGGQFF.

CDR3 loop: CASRSGVRDSPLHF. DNA for the CDR3: TGTGCCAGCAGATCCGGGGTGAGGGACTCACCCCTCCACTTT. The rearrangement uses TRBV2 and TRBJ1-6; D might be TRBD1 (5 bases). The V end was cut by 6 bases, the J end by 10 bases, with 16 bases between. Germline V lookup: CDR1 SNHLY, CDR2 FYNNEI. The CDR3 contains 14 residues.

This clone was recorded only once. This chain uses TRBV28 with TRBJ2-5, with 8 positions matching TRBD1. The length of the CDR3 is 16 residues. Germline assignment: CDR1 MDHEN and CDR2 SYDVKM. Germline trimming cut 6 bases from V and 1 base from J; bases unmatched to any gene: 10. The CDR3: CASRPTGGPPQETQYF. DNA for the CDR3: TGTGCCAGCAGACCTACAGGGGGGCCCCCCCAAGAGACCCAGTACTTC.